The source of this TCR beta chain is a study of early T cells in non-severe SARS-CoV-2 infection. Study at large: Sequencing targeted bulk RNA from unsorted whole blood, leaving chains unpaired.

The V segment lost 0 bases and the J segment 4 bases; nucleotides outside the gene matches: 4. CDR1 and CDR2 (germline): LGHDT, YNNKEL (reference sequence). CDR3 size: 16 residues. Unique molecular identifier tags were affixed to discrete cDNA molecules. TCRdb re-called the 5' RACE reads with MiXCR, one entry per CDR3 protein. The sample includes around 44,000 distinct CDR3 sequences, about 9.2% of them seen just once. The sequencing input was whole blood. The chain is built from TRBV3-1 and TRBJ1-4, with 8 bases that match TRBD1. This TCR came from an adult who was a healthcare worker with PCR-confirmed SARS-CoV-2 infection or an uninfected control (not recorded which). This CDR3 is CASSQEEDRVNEKLFF. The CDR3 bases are TGTGCCAGCAGCCAAGAAGAGGACAGGGTTAATGAAAAACTGTTTTTT.